Here is one TCR beta chain with its context. Its antigen is currently not known. Within one base of it there is no much larger clone, and no base qualities were kept. The entire amount of isolated RNA was reverse transcribed using the High Capacity cDNA Reverse Transcription Kit, so the sequenced TCRB transcripts were expressed ones. Deep immunoSEQ sequencing was performed on naive, central memory and regulatory T cell samples, with an average of around 3.5 million total reads per sample. Sorted cells were lysed in RLT buffer and RNA was extracted with DNase-treated RNeasy Micro or Mini kits, depending on cell number. To prevent cross-contamination, every cell subset was processed on its own, while patient and healthy donor samples were processed together. The immunoSEQ multiplex PCR was used to amplify TCRB sequences from cDNA, generating 87-bp fragments that spanned the CDR3 region. Amplicons were sequenced on the Illumina HiSeq platform. In the original analysis: PCR bias was corrected computationally using synthetic template baselines, and reads within Hamming distance 2 were collapsed, with unmergeable singletons discarded. Reads were aligned against IMGT so that V, D and J genes, CDR3 length and insertions or deletions at six rearrangement sites could be assigned. Clonotype counts were normalized to sorted cell number within each subset before computing true diversity and Gini coefficients with the tcR R package. The overlap coefficient, calculated on TCRB nucleotide sequences, was used to measure repertoire sharing. Out-of-frame TCRB sequences from naive cells were analyzed as a proxy for the pre-selection repertoire. The clones in this table, taken by TCRdb from immuneACCESS, are in-frame only. Not every clone is retained; where verified, under half of the shortfall comes from an unresolved V gene, and the cause of the rest is unknown. V and J calls and clone size come straight from that table; D and trimming were deduced from the DNA. Counted in this sample were fewer than 300,000 clones; 11% of them appeared once. The ten top clones hold more than 0.015% of the sample.

This record comes from a study of beta chain features in type 1 diabetes listed by TCRdb under 2018. With regard to the full study: No differences in mean age, gender distribution, total cell number or subset yield were found between patients and healthy donors. A total of about 100,000,000 sorted cells were examined across all samples, and RNA yield correlated strongly with the number of cells per subset. In the study, TCRB repertoires of sorted circulating CD4+ T cell subsets from recently diagnosed type 1 diabetes patients were compared with those of matched healthy donors. Whereas all 28 donors provided naive and central memory subsets, regulatory and stem cell-like memory subsets were isolated from just 8 patients and roughly 8 healthy donors.

Relative to germline, V is 5 bases shorter and J is 5 bases shorter, with 9 bases between their ends. Via the germline V gene, CDR1 is SGHVS and CDR2 FQNEAQ. Including cysteine and phenylalanine, the CDR3 has 12 amino acids. CDR3 DNA only is kept here, 36 bases in frame from base 1. What the authors observed across the whole study: Naive, central memory and regulatory TCRB repertoires appeared more similar among patients than among healthy donors. PCR may preferentially amplify shorter templates, but because patient and control samples were amplified and corrected together, any resulting skew would affect both groups equally. A moderate but significant shortening of TCRB CDR3 length was observed in type 1 diabetes patients in all four CD4+ subsets. Because cDNA was sequenced instead of genomic DNA, activated cells with high expression could be over-represented, although the groups did not differ in activation or CD3 levels. HLA sub-analyses involved small numbers of individuals, so any influence of HLA type on TCRB rearrangement remained unresolved. Patients with type 1 diabetes made fewer insertions and deleted more nucleotides at VDJ recombination sites, implying thymic rearrangement abnormalities.

Each donor gave one peripheral blood draw, averaging around 0.11 L, which was collected into heparinised tubes. A BD FACSAria II and a panel including CD45RO, CCR7, CD25, CD127, CD95 and CD27 were used to sort naive, central memory, regulatory and stem cell-like memory CD4+ T cells. All sorted populations exceeded 95% purity. PBMCs were isolated immediately by Lymphoprep density gradient centrifugation and stained directly without culture. Samples were stained and sorted in pairs, with one healthy donor and one patient per experiment, so that batch effects were minimized. Sequencing input: naive CD4+ T cells from blood. Explained via the paper, the cell subset or site label denotes: true naive CD4+ T cells. The TCR was taken from a man aged 25-40 years with type 1 diabetes. The V gene is TRBV7-8 and the J gene is TRBJ2-5; the D gene identity is not certain. The CDR3 region reads CASSRNEETQYF. The nucleotide sequence is TGTGCCAGCAGCCGTAACGAGGAGACCCAGTACTTC.